This TCR beta chain comes out of a study of T cells after yellow fever vaccination. This clonotype was seen ten or more times. MiXCR was run by TCRdb on the 5' RACE reads, yielding one entry per CDR3 protein. The sample records 250,000 to 400,000 distinct CDR3 sequences, approximately 4% being singletons. The germline CDR1 and CDR2 sequences are SGHVS and FNYEAQ. This CDR3 region has 15 residues. V trimming: 5 bases; J trimming: 6 bases; junction bases outside the gene matches: 9. The receptor's source is a man aged 18-30 years who received the YFV17D yellow fever vaccine. This specimen was PBMCs, taken 5 days after the yellow fever booster vaccination. The chain has TRBV7-6 and TRBJ2-1; 8 nucleotides line up with TRBD1. CDR3 amino acids: CASSLGQGGSNEQFF. The CDR3 nucleotides read TGTGCCAGCAGCCTCGGACAGGGAGGTTCCAATGAGCAGTTCTTC. The variable domain in full, with the rest retrieved from reference TRBV7-6 and TRBJ2-1, is GAGVSQSPRYKVTKRGQDVALRCDPISGHVSLYWYRQALGQGPEFLTYFNYEAQQDKSGLPNDRFSAERPEGSISTLTIQRTEQRDSAMYRCASSLGQGGSNEQFFGPGTRLTVL.